The clone carrying this T cell receptor (beta chain) was detected a few times. Sequencing was performed with immunoSEQ multiplex PCR; in TCRdb, only in-frame clones are kept and a portion is missing. Of approximately 54,000 clones in the sample, about 80% were seen once. Germline V lookup: CDR1 SSHAT, CDR2 FNYEAQ (reference sequence). The V end lost 3 bases, the J end lost 2 bases, and 12 bases lay between the germline ends. The CDR3 runs to 15 residues. This entry is derived from a study of T cells in localized non-small cell lung cancer. The chain recombines TRBV7-7 with TRBJ2-3; D might be TRBD2 (5 bases). This clonotype was obtained from an older female donor with stage II squamous cell lung carcinoma. Material: peripheral blood, obtained before any cancer treatment. The CDR3 coding sequence is TGTGCCAGCAGCTTGTCAACACTAGACACAGATACGCAGTATTTT. Translation gives CASSLSTLDTDTQYF.